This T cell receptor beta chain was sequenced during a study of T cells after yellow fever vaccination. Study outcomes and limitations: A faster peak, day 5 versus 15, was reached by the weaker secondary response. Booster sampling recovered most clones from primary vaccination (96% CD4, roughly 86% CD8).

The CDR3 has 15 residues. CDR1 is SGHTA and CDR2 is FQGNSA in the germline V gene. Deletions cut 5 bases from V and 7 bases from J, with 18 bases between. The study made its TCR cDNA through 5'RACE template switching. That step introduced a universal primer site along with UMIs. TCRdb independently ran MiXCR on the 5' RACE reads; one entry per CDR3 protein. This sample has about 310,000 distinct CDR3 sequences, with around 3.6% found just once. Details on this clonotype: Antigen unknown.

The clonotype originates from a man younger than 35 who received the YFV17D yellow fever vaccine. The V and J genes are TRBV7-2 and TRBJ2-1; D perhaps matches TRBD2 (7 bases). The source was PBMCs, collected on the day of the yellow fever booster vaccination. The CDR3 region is CASSPWEGGANEQFF. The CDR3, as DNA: TGTGCCAGCAGCCCCTGGGAGGGGGGCGCGAATGAGCAGTTCTTC.